A selection of T cell receptor beta chains follows, all from one sample in a study of T cell repertoires in cytomegalovirus infection. TCRdb fed the reads into MiXCR, producing one record per CDR3 protein. The profile covers more than 500,000 distinct CDR3 sequences, with 16% appearing a single time and more than 20% taken by the ten largest. What was sequenced was CD8+ T cells from PBMCs. These receptors came from a human donor in good health (CMV status not recorded). Some clones in this sample may be carry-over from other donors' samples. CDR3s leave out the opening cysteine and the closing phenylalanine or tryptophan.

TRBJ2-1 | TRBV6-1 | ASSPPGHRSSYNEQF
TRBJ2-2 | TRBV28 | ATVGLAGNTGELF
TRBJ1-1 | TRBV27 | ASSLTRGGPEAF
TRBJ1-2 | TRBV20-1 | SAPGGGYT
TRBJ2-3 | TRBV7-6 | ASSSLAPGTGRTDTQY
TRBJ2-1 | TRBV6-1 | ASSEGAGGDFYNEQF
TRBJ2-3 | TRBV27 | ASSPTGGRDTQY
TRBJ1-2 | TRBV12-5 | ASGWGRRPAYGYT
TRBJ2-1 | TRBV29-1 | SAEGQGAYNEQF
TRBJ2-1 | TRBV12-5 | ASGSILRTGPPRDEQF
TRBJ2-7 | TRBV12-3/TRBV12-4 | ASSFGGRGYEQY
TRBJ2-5 | TRBV9 | ASSVGTSQETQY
TRBJ2-7 | TRBV5-6 | ASSPPYRGRREQY
TRBJ2-1 | TRBV7-3 | ASSFLADNEQF
TRBJ2-3 | TRBV27 | ASSLLGTDTQY
TRBJ1-2 | TRBV2 | ASSEQGLNYGYT
TRBJ2-3 | TRBV14 | ASSQFREPGAPSDTQY
TRBJ2-1 | TRBV3-1 | ASRSDSNEQF
TRBJ2-3 | TRBV4-2 | ASSHEGGSDTQY
TRBJ1-1 | TRBV7-9 | ASSGGRTVNEAF
TRBJ2-7 | TRBV10-3 | AIRRAENHEQY
TRBJ2-1 | TRBV27 | ASSKGHNEQF
TRBJ1-2 | TRBV6-1 | ASSRQGAGGYT
TRBJ2-5 | TRBV4-1 | ASSQVGGTSGIETQY
TRBJ1-1 | TRBV6-1 | ASLGQAAFTEAF
TRBJ1-1 | TRBV6-5 | ASSHSGTTLGSPRTEAF
TRBJ1-1 | TRBV27 | ATSSGTGVSVAF
TRBJ1-1 | TRBV27 | ASSWVGTENTEAF
TRBJ2-1 | TRBV11-2 | ASSLNPGLAGYNEQF
TRBJ1-3 | TRBV7-9 | ASRGAGGISGNTIY
TRBJ2-7 | TRBV19 | ASSIVTSGGYEQY
TRBJ1-2 | TRBV6-5 | ASSKSPGQGAGGYT
TRBJ1-1 | TRBV27 | ASRVKGARNTEAF
TRBJ2-3 | TRBV12-3/TRBV12-4 | ASTRLRSPDTQY
TRBJ2-7 | TRBV9 | ASSVGDRSDYEQY
TRBJ2-7 | TRBV27 | ASSRLVDTPTSEQY
TRBJ1-2 | TRBV6-1 | ASSEVFLLRGGYT
TRBJ1-1 | TRBV6-5 | ASSYDGITSEAF
TRBJ2-1 | TRBV29-1 | SVVAGGKTNEQF
TRBJ2-1 | TRBV24-1 | ATSDGLAGTYNEQF
TRBJ2-7 | TRBV7-9 | ASSTTGGHEQY
TRBJ2-7 | TRBV6-1 | ASRDTYEQY
TRBJ2-1 | TRBV20-1 | SASHAESYNEQF
TRBJ2-6 | TRBV28 | ASTIPGVGANVLT
TRBJ1-2 | TRBV27 | ASSINREVYGYT
TRBJ2-1 | TRBV7-9 | ASSWTGGHNEQF
TRBJ2-1 | TRBV4-2 | ASSQDLGLAGAEQF
TRBJ1-2 | TRBV28 | ASHENSKPTNYGYT
TRBJ2-2 | TRBV27 | ASSTHYQPTGELF